This TCR beta chain was recorded in a study of CXCR3-negative and CXCR3-positive naive CD8 T cells. Study as a whole: Per-library TRB read counts averaged about 1.5 +/- 0.3 million, adding up to about 140 million in total. Findings of the study overall: The study found more hydrophobic TRB CDR3s in CXCR3-positive naive cells than in CXCR3-negative naive cells. Because surface CD5 did not distinguish the naive subsets, TCR strength was inferred from TRB CDR3 properties.

A note on this clonotype: Its antigen is not identified.

A CD45RO-CCR7+CD27+CD95- phenotype identified naive CD8+ T cells. Preparation of TRB cDNA libraries relied on 5' RACE carrying UMI labels. TCRdb derives one entry per CDR3 protein from the 5' RACE reads, leaving out DNA. Across some 54,000 distinct CDR3 sequences, the top ten clones capture about 0.49% of the sample. The CDR3 extends over 14 amino acids. Per germline, CDR1 SNHLY and CDR2 FYNNEI. This TCR came from a human donor in good health. Some clones in this sample may be carry-over from other donors' samples. This chain connects TRBV2 to TRBJ1-2. Sequenced input: naive CXCR3+ CD8+ T cells from blood. As for subset: CD45RO-CCR7+CD27+CD95- naive CD8+ T cells expressing CXCR3 (TNR3+). CDR3 residues: CASTKSHSPYGYTF.